The 3 T cell receptor beta chains below were found in one sample sequenced in a study of Ad26.COV2.S vaccination and SARS-CoV-2 variants. The sample's treatment: over 15 received Ad26.COV2.S at low or high dose, single or two shots; 5 received placebo; per-sample allocation not given. Day 63 after the first injection of vaccine or placebo was the sampling time. Sequencing was performed with immunoSEQ multiplex PCR; in TCRdb, only in-frame clones are kept and a portion is missing. The data show just under 250,000 clones, with 70% to 90% seen just once and about 10% held by the top ten. The sample consisted of peripheral blood, taken in a trial of Ad26.COV2.S vaccine versus placebo. The receptors derive from a person between 18 and 60 years old who received the Ad26.COV2.S COVID-19 vaccine or a placebo.

The chain is built from TRBV6-5 and TRBJ1-2, with a tentative D call TRBD1 (6 bases). The germline V and J ends were trimmed by 10 bases and 8 bases, with 17 bases remaining between them. The CDR3 runs 12 residues. CDR1 and CDR2 from the germline V gene are MNHEY and SVGAGI. Written as DNA, the CDR3 is TGTGCCACCTTTTTACAGGGATGGGGCTACACCTTC. The encoded protein is CATFLQGWGYTF.

The chain carries TRBV5-1 and TRBJ2-5, with 7 bases matching TRBD2. The CDR3 runs to 18 residues. V shed 2 bases and J 1 base; nucleotides not matched to a gene: 14. The V gene's germline CDR1 is SGHRS and CDR2 YFSETQ. CDR3 residues: CASSFPGYPSGFQETQYF. CDR3 DNA: TGCGCCAGCAGCTTCCCAGGATACCCTAGCGGTTTCCAAGAGACCCAGTACTTC.

V usage is TRBV6-5 and J usage is TRBJ2-7; D is uncertain. The CDR3 runs to 14 residues. The V gene's germline CDR1 is MNHEY and CDR2 SVGAGI. The ends were cut back, 0 bases at V and 2 bases at J, with 8 bases in the middle. In nucleotides, the CDR3 is TGTGCCAGCAGTTACTCCAAGGTGACCTACGAGCAGTACTTC. Protein: CASSYSKVTYEQYF.